These 21 T cell receptor beta chains share one sample of origin, sequenced in a study of blood T cells in healthy people across ages. Through a sample-barcoded 5' primer and a J-beta primer mix, a second PCR was run for roughly 6 to 12 cycles. TCRdb re-analysed the 5' RACE reads in MiXCR, keeping a single row per CDR3 protein. Among approximately 1.5 million distinct CDR3 sequences, roughly a third were seen once, and the ten largest hold roughly 10%. The sample was blood. The receptors derive from a woman aged 25 to 45 in good health.

Concerning this clonotype: The junction differs from germline at one of its ends, possibly a read error. The chain joins TRBV7-9 to TRBJ2-5; tentatively, D is TRBD2 (6 bases). Germline V CDR1 and CDR2: SEHNR, FQNEAQ (reference sequence). The CDR3 covers 15 residues. This CDR3 reads CASSPGVGGQESQYF. The CDR3 nucleotides are TGTGCCAGCAGCCCGGGGGTAGGCGGCCAAGAGTCCCAGTACTTC. Full variable domain (outside the CDR3, taken from reference TRBV7-9 and TRBJ2-5): DTGVSQNPRHKITKRGQNVTFRCDPISEHNRLYWYRQTLGQGPEFLTYFQNEAQLEKSRLLSDRFSAERPKGSFSTLEIQRTEQGDSAMYLCASSPGVGGQESQYFGPGTRLLVL.

This clonotype was seen once. Since no conserved phenylalanine or tryptophan closes the CDR3, a read error is the likely cause. V and J are TRBV10-3 and TRBJ2-2; maybe TRBD2 (6 bases). Germline CDR1 is ENHRY and CDR2 is SYGVKD. This CDR3 contains 15 residues. V was shortened by 4 bases and J by 4 bases, with 13 bases between the two germline ends. The CDR3 coding sequence is TGTGCCATCAGTGTTCAGGACGGGGGCACCGGGGAGCTGTTTCTT. It translates to CAISVQDGGTGELFL.

In this sample, this clonotype turned up a few times. This chain joins TRBV27 and TRBJ1-2; D remains unclear. The CDR3 extends over 11 amino acids. CDR1 and CDR2 (germline): MNHEY, SMNVEV (reference sequence). The V gene lost 8 bases and the J gene lost 7 bases, with 11 bases spanning the gap. CDR3 in amino acids: CASGWGLGYTF. As DNA, the CDR3 is TGTGCCAGCGGGTGGGGTCTTGGCTACACCTTC.

This clonotype was detected ten times or more. This chain links TRBV6-5 with TRBJ2-7, with D uncertain. Germline loops: CDR1 MNHEY, CDR2 SVGAGI. CDR3 length: 11 residues. V lost 0 bases and J lost 7, with 4 bases in between. CDR3 residues: CASSYSREQYF. The CDR3 DNA is TGTGCCAGCAGTTACTCGAGGGAGCAGTACTTC.

This clonotype was counted at least ten times. This chain links TRBV4-1 with TRBJ2-6; D gene unclear. The CDR3 covers 15 residues. Germline V gives CDR1 MGHRA, CDR2 YSYEKL. V lost 1 base to trimming and J lost 1 base, with 5 bases between them. In DNA form, the CDR3 reads TGCGCCAGCAGCCAAGGGTTGTCTGGGGCCAACGTCCTGACTTTC. Amino acid sequence: CASSQGLSGANVLTF.

The chain joins TRBV15 to TRBJ1-5, with D possibly matching TRBD1 (6 bases). V lost 0 bases and J lost 0, with 9 bases in between. CDR1 is LNHNV and CDR2 is YYDKDF in the germline V gene (reference sequence). The CDR3 runs to 16 residues. The CDR3 DNA follows: TGTGCCACCAGCAGAGACAGGGGCTATAGCAATCAGCCCCAGCATTTT. Protein: CATSRDRGYSNQPQHF. The full variable domain, in which reference TRBV15 and TRBJ1-5 provide the parts outside the CDR3, is DAMVIQNPRYQVTQFGKPVTLSCSQTLNHNVMYWYQQKSSQAPKLLFHYYDKDFNNEADTPDNFQSRRPNTSFCFLDIRSPGLGDTAMYLCATSRDRGYSNQPQHFGDGTRLSIL.

The chain employs TRBV20-1 and TRBJ2-3, with D possibly being TRBD2 (6 bases). The CDR3 totals 14 residues. The V end lost 1 base, the J end lost 3 bases, and 11 bases lay between the germline ends. Germline V lookup: CDR1 DFQATT, CDR2 SNEGSKA (reference sequence). The CDR3 reads CSARVPGVTDTQYF. The CDR3 DNA reads as TGCAGTGCTAGAGTCCCGGGAGTAACAGATACGCAGTATTTT.

The chain links TRBV29-1 to TRBJ2-7; either TRBD1 or TRBD2 may supply D (5 bases each). There are 13 residues in the CDR3. Germline lookup yields CDR1 SQVTM and CDR2 ANQGSEA. V was pared by 6 bases and J by 3 bases, with 15 bases between. Here the CDR3 DNA reads TGCAGCGTCCGGGGCAGGGAATACTACGAGCAGTACTTC. Protein: CSVRGREYYEQYF.

This clonotype was counted at least ten times. The chain couples TRBV29-1 to TRBJ2-4; possible D gene TRBD2, 5 bases. V was pared by 4 bases and J by 3 bases, with 25 bases between. The CDR3 spans 18 residues. Per the germline V gene, CDR1 is SQVTM and CDR2 is ANQGSEA. For the CDR3, the DNA is TGCAGCGTTGTAGGGATGACTAAGTCTAAGCTGGACAAAAACATTCAGTACTTC. Translation gives CSVVGMTKSKLDKNIQYF.

This clonotype has a single count. A much larger clone lies a single base off, so this may be a read error. The chain recombines TRBV29-1 with TRBJ2-5; D is ambiguous. Judging by the DNA end, TRBJ2-7 fits better; the J call may be wrong. Germline V gene sequence: CDR1 SQVTM, CDR2 ANQGSEA. The CDR3 loop spans 13 amino acids. The chain's CDR3 is CSVEWASTCEQYF. DNA for the CDR3: TGCAGCGTTGAGTGGGCTAGTACCTGCGAGCAGTACTTC.

In nucleotides, the CDR3 is TGCAGTGCTAAAACCACAGGGGGCTATGGAGAGACCCAGTACTTC. Translated: CSAKTTGGYGETQYF. The chain joins TRBV20-1 to TRBJ2-7; 9 bases map to TRBD1. The J call is doubtful: the DNA matches TRBJ2-5 better. This CDR3 spans 15 amino acids. Germline V lookup: CDR1 DFQATT, CDR2 SNEGSKA (reference sequence).

The chain uses TRBV20-1 and TRBJ1-5, with TRBD1 matching 7 bases. Germline lookup yields CDR1 DFQATT and CDR2 SNEGSKA (reference sequence). The CDR3 sequence is 13 residues long. The ends lost 4 bases at V and 4 bases at J; junction bases unmatched: 4. The CDR3 DNA reads as TGCAGTGCTATCGGGACAGCTAATCAGCCCCAGCATTTT. This sequence encodes CSAIGTANQPQHF.

The chain employs TRBV28 and TRBJ2-1, with D maybe TRBD2 (5 bases). Germline values: CDR1 MDHEN, CDR2 SYDVKM. The CDR3 runs to 16 residues. Deletions cut 6 bases from V and 0 bases from J, with 15 bases between. CDR3 sequence reads: CASRTLTGSSYNEQFF. The CDR3 DNA sequence: TGTGCCAGCAGGACCCTCACGGGATCCTCCTACAATGAGCAGTTCTTC.

The V call is TRBV13, the J call TRBJ1-5; the match to TRBD1 covers 8 bases. Germline values: CDR1 PRHDT, CDR2 FYEKMQ (reference sequence). V lost 0 bases, J lost 5 bases, and 3 bases stayed unmatched. This CDR3 spans 15 amino acids. CDR3 in amino acids: CASSLGRTGYQPQHF. CDR3 bases: TGTGCCAGCAGCTTAGGCAGGACAGGGTATCAGCCCCAGCATTTT.

This clonotype has just one count. V and J are TRBV15 and TRBJ2-1; possible D gene TRBD1, 5 bases. CDR1 is LNHNV, CDR2 YYDKDF, per germline (reference sequence). Trimming shortened V by 0 bases and J by 3 bases, and 15 bases separated the two germline ends. The length of the CDR3 is 17 residues. CDR3 DNA sequence: TGTGCCACCAGCAGAGATCCGGCCAGGGCGGACTACAATGAGCAGTTCTTC. This codes for CATSRDPARADYNEQFF. Full variable domain (rest looked up from reference TRBV15 and TRBJ2-1): DAMVIQNPRYQVTQFGKPVTLSCSQTLNHNVMYWYQQKSSQAPKLLFHYYDKDFNNEADTPDNFQSRRPNTSFCFLDIRSPGLGDTAMYLCATSRDPARADYNEQFFGPGTRLTVL.

This clonotype came up a few times. V is TRBV18 and J is TRBJ2-7; D might be TRBD1 (5 bases). Trimming removed 2 bases from V and 3 bases from J, with 8 bases in between. Per the germline V gene, CDR1 is KGHSH and CDR2 is LQKENI. The CDR3 extends over 13 amino acids. CDR3 residues: CASSPDTGYEQYF. CDR3 coding DNA: TGTGCCAGCTCACCAGACACAGGCTACGAGCAGTACTTC.

This clonotype has a handful of counts. CDR3 sequence (DNA): TGTGCCAGCAGCGAAACCAGTCTGGGGGTAACTTACAATGAGCAGTTCTTC. It yields the protein CASSETSLGVTYNEQFF. The chain couples TRBV27 to TRBJ2-1; TRBD1 or TRBD2 may be the D gene (5 bases each). The length of the CDR3 is 17 residues. Germline V lookup: CDR1 MNHEY, CDR2 SMNVEV (reference sequence). V was clipped by 6 bases and J by 4 bases, with 22 bases between them.

This chain joins TRBV28 and TRBJ1-2, with D uncertain. Germline loops: CDR1 MDHEN, CDR2 SYDVKM. This CDR3 is 13 amino acids long. Trimming removed 6 bases from V and 1 base from J, with 9 bases in between. This CDR3 reads CASRSPVNYGYTF. In nucleotides, the CDR3 is TGTGCCAGCAGATCACCCGTTAACTATGGCTACACCTTC.

The chain joins TRBV18 to TRBJ2-5, with TRBD2 identical over 9 bases. The J call is in doubt because the DNA end fits TRBJ2-7 better. CDR3 length: 16 residues. The germline V gene encodes CDR1 KGHSH and CDR2 LQKENI. The CDR3 reads CASSPTRAGGSNEQYF. DNA of the CDR3: TGTGCCAGCTCACCAACACGAGCGGGAGGTAGTAACGAGCAGTACTTC.

This chain links TRBV11-1 with TRBJ1-6; unclear D gene. Germline-derived CDR1 and CDR2 are SGHAT and FQDESV (reference sequence). The CDR3 length is 12 residues. V dropped 7 bases and J dropped 7 bases, with 8 bases sitting between them. The CDR3 sequence is CASNVKNSPLHF. The CDR3 nucleotides read TGTGCCAGCAACGTGAAAAATTCACCCCTCCACTTT. Full variable domain (missing parts from reference TRBV11-1 and TRBJ1-6): EAEVAQSPRYKITEKSQAVAFWCDPISGHATLYWYRQILGQGPELLVQFQDESVVDDSQLPKDRFSAERLKGVDSTLKIQPAELGDSAMYLCASNVKNSPLHFGNGTRLTVT.

J is TRBJ2-7 and V is TRBV9, with D possibly TRBD1 on 6 matching bases. The CDR3 loop spans 16 amino acids. Germline CDR1 is SGDLS and CDR2 is YYNGEE. V lost 0 bases, J lost 2 bases, and 15 bases lay in between. In nucleotides, the CDR3 is TGTGCCAGCAGCGTAGGCGCCCCGGGACAAACCTACGAGCAGTACTTC. Translated, it gives CASSVGAPGQTYEQYF.